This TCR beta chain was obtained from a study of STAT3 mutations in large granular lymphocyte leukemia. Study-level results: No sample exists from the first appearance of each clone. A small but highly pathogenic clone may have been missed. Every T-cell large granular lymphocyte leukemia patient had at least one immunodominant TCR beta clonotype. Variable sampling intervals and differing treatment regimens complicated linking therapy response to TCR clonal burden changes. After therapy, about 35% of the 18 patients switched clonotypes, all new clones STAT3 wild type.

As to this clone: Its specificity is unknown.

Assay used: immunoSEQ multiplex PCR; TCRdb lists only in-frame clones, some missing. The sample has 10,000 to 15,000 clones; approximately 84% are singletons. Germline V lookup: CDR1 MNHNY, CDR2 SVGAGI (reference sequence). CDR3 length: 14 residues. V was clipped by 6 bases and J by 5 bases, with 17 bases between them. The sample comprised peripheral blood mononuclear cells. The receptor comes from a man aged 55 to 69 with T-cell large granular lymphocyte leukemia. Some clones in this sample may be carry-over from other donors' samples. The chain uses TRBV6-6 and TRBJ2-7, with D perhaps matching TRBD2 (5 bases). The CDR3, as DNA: TGTGCCAGCAGCCACCCGGACCTGAGGGACGAGCAGTACTTC. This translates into CASSHPDLRDEQYF.